Listed below are T cell receptor beta chains from one sample, sequenced in a study of vaccination and CD4 T cells after COVID-19. Which antigens these TCRs recognize remains unknown. TCRdb recomputed calls from the PCR reads with MiXCR, one row per CDR3 protein. The data contain more than 10,000 distinct CDR3 sequences, approximately 51% of them singletons. This specimen consisted of cultured CD4+ T cells from blood, obtained after SARS-CoV-2 vaccination. The receptors originated from a human donor with COVID-19. Each CDR3 is given with its conserved first and last residue. The D gene is left open where the match is weak. Size is omitted from some rows. Given values are once, few, many or a class for expanded clones.

j_call clone_size v_call d_call cdr3_nt cdr3_aa
TRBJ2-7 - TRBV6-2/TRBV6-3 - TGTGCCAGCAGTCCTCGACAGGCCGTGGGAGTGGGAGAGCAGTACTTC CASSPRQAVGVGEQYF
TRBJ2-2 - TRBV19 TRBD2 TGTGCCAGTAGTCCTAGCGGGGTGGCCGGGGAGCTGTTTTTT CASSPSGVAGELFF
TRBJ2-2 - TRBV18 TRBD2 TGTGCCAGCTCACCAGAGCGGGGGGCCGGCACCGGGGAGCTGTTTTTT CASSPERGAGTGELFF
TRBJ1-2 - TRBV6-5 - TGTGCCAGCAGTTACTCGGGGGGTAGTAACTATGGCTACACCTTC CASSYSGGSNYGYTF
TRBJ2-5 medium-sized TRBV6-1 TRBD1 TGTGCCAGCAGTCCGGACAGGGCGGAGACCCAGTACTTC CASSPDRAETQYF
TRBJ2-5 - TRBV18 TRBD1 TGTGCCAGCTCACCACCGGGACAGGGGTTCGGGGAGACCCAGTACTTC CASSPPGQGFGETQYF
TRBJ2-2 - TRBV6-5 - TGTGCCAGCAGTTACGGCCAGGGACGCACCGGGGAGCTGTTTTTT CASSYGQGRTGELFF
TRBJ2-7 - TRBV7-2 TRBD2 TGTGCCAGCAGCTTAGGACGGGGGGGCAGGATCATTGTCGAGCAGTACTTC CASSLGRGGRIIVEQYF
TRBJ2-3 - TRBV6-5 TRBD2 TGTGCCAGCAGTTTACTAGCGGGGGGCTCAGATACGCAGTATTTT CASSLLAGGSDTQYF
TRBJ1-2 few TRBV6-5 - TGTGCCAGCAGTTACTCGCCGATTACTAACTATGGCTACACCTTC CASSYSPITNYGYTF
TRBJ1-2 - TRBV28 TRBD1 TGTGCCAGCAGTCCCCTAACAGGGGGACCCGGATATGGCTACACCTTC CASSPLTGGPGYGYTF
TRBJ2-1 - TRBV7-3 - TGTGCCAGCAGCTTAACCCGGGTGGGCAGGCCCGGACCCCACAATGAGCAGTTCTTC CASSLTRVGRPGPHNEQFF
TRBJ2-7 - TRBV29-1 - TGCAGCGTCTTTTTTACTGACTACGAGCAGTACTTC CSVFFTDYEQYF
TRBJ2-6 - TRBV10-3 - TGTGCCATCAGTGATTCGGGGACTGGGGCCAACGTCCTGACTTTC CAISDSGTGANVLTF
TRBJ1-1 - TRBV6-2/TRBV6-3 - TGTGCCAGCAGCCGCGCACGGGAGAACACTGAAGCTTTCTTT CASSRARENTEAFF
TRBJ2-5 - TRBV20-1 TRBD2 TGCAGTGCTATACCTATAGCGGGGGGCCGCTTGGAGACCCAGTACTTC CSAIPIAGGRLETQYF
TRBJ2-3 - TRBV6-2/TRBV6-3 TRBD2 TGTGCCAGCAGTTCCGGGACTAGCGGGGGAACAGATACGCAGTATTTT CASSSGTSGGTDTQYF
TRBJ2-1 few TRBV20-1 - TGCAGTGCTAGAGATCAGCGGGTGTCTCCCTACAATGAGCAGTTCTTC CSARDQRVSPYNEQFF